Listed below are T cell receptor beta chains from one sample, sequenced in a study of cytomegalovirus exposure and HLA in healthy donors. Produced via immunoSEQ multiplex PCR; TCRdb's table is partial and in-frame only. The table has approximately 140,000 clones, 70% to 85% seen once. Material: PBMCs. Source of these receptors: a middle-aged woman in good health and CMV-seronegative. Both conserved end residues are part of each CDR3. The D gene is left open where the match is weak. For some rows the clone size is stated as once, few or many, or as a class when expanded; others skip it.

J,D,V,size,DNA,CDR3
TRBJ2-7,.,TRBV6-1,.,TGTGCCAGCAGCCCCAGGGGAAGCGGCGAGCAGTACTTC,CASSPRGSGEQYF
TRBJ1-6,.,TRBV9,once,TGTGCCAGCAACGCCGGGAGCTCCTATAATTCACCCCTCCACTTT,CASNAGSSYNSPLHF
TRBJ2-7,TRBD1,TRBV27,.,TGTGCCAGCAGTGCTTCGACAGGGATCTTCTCCTACGAGCAGTACTTC,CASSASTGIFSYEQYF
TRBJ1-5,TRBD1,TRBV6-1,.,TGTGCCAGCACAATGACAGGGGGCCAGCCCCAGCATTTT,CASTMTGGQPQHF
TRBJ2-3,.,TRBV2,.,TGTGCCAGCATATGGGAGAACACAGATACGCAGTATTTT,CASIWENTDTQYF
TRBJ1-6,.,TRBV11-2,few,TGTGCCAGCAGCCTCGAGCCCGATAATTCACCCCTCCACTTT,CASSLEPDNSPLHF
TRBJ1-2,.,TRBV4-3,.,TGCGCCAGCAGCCAAGAGTTTCGGGGGATCGGCTATGTCTACACCTTC,CASSQEFRGIGYVYTF
TRBJ2-1,.,TRBV7-3,once,TGTGCCAGCAGCCCCGGGAGTGGTTACAATGAGCAGTTCTTC,CASSPGSGYNEQFF
TRBJ1-5,TRBD1,TRBV23-1,.,TGCGCCAGCAGTCAATTTTTGGGACAGGGAGATACGAGCAATCAGCCCCAGCATTTT,CASSQFLGQGDTSNQPQHF
TRBJ2-1,TRBD2,TRBV4-3,.,TGCGCCAGCAGCCAAGAGATTCTAGCGGGAGCCTACAATGAGCAGTTCTTC,CASSQEILAGAYNEQFF
TRBJ2-7,TRBD2,TRBV19,few,TGTGCCAGTAGTATCGGCTCTGTAGCGGGAGCCTACGAGCAGTACTTC,CASSIGSVAGAYEQYF
TRBJ2-7,.,TRBV5-1,.,TGCGCCAGCAGCTTGGCTCTCAGGGCGGACGAGCAGTACTTC,CASSLALRADEQYF
TRBJ2-2,TRBD1,TRBV2,.,TGTGCCAGCACCCTGGGACAGGCCACCGGGGAGCTGTTTTTT,CASTLGQATGELFF
TRBJ2-7,TRBD1,TRBV9,.,TGTGCCAGCAGCGAGGGGGCGCAAAACGAGCAGTACTTC,CASSEGAQNEQYF
TRBJ2-7,TRBD2,TRBV18,.,TGTGCCAGCTCATCGAGCGGGAGTGGAGGCGAGCAGTACTTC,CASSSSGSGGEQYF
TRBJ1-1,.,TRBV27,few,TGTGCCAGCAGCCAGACAGTGAACACTGAAGCTTTCTTT,CASSQTVNTEAFF
TRBJ1-2,.,TRBV6-5,.,TGTGCCAGCAGTTACTCGCCTGGGGGGGGCTACACCTTC,CASSYSPGGGYTF
TRBJ2-7,TRBD2,TRBV4-2,.,TGTGCCAGCAGCCAGGGGACTAGCGGACTCTCCTACGAGCAGTACTTC,CASSQGTSGLSYEQYF
TRBJ2-1,.,TRBV5-1,.,TGCGCCAGCAGCTTGGCCCTCGACGGGGGTGAGCAGTTCTTC,CASSLALDGGEQFF
TRBJ2-6,.,TRBV7-3,.,TGTGCCAGCAGCTTACTAGGGCAGGGTAGCTCTGGGGCCAACGTCCTGACTTTC,CASSLLGQGSSGANVLTF
TRBJ2-7,.,TRBV7-8,once,TGTGCCAGCAGCTTATTTGACGCCAGGGGCTCCTACGAGCAGTACTTC,CASSLFDARGSYEQYF
TRBJ1-1,.,TRBV5-4,.,TGTGCCAGCTCTAACCGAGGAGGGACTGAAGCTTTCTTT,CASSNRGGTEAFF
TRBJ1-2,.,TRBV5-4,.,TGTGCCAGCAGCTTTGGCCAGGGATCTATGGGCTACACCTTC,CASSFGQGSMGYTF
TRBJ2-6,.,TRBV7-2,.,TGTGCCAGCAGCTTAGCGTTGTTGGGGAGCTCTGGGGCCAACGTCCTGACTTTC,CASSLALLGSSGANVLTF
TRBJ1-5,TRBD1,TRBV28,.,TGTGCCAGTTGGGGACAGGGCCCCGATCAGCCCCAGCATTTT,CASWGQGPDQPQHF
TRBJ2-1,.,TRBV6-1,.,TGTGCCAGCAGTCCCCGACCGTCATCAGGGAATGAGCAGTTCTTC,CASSPRPSSGNEQFF
TRBJ1-5,.,TRBV2,.,TGTGCCAGCAGTGGGAGGGCCAAGGAGGAGCCCCAGCATTTT,CASSGRAKEEPQHF
TRBJ2-1,.,TRBV12-5,few,TGTGCTAGTGGTTTGGTAGAGTTTAATGAGCAGTTCTTC,CASGLVEFNEQFF
TRBJ2-7,TRBD1,TRBV28,.,TGTGCCAGCAGTTTAAGGGACAGGGTTGCTTACGAGCAGTACTTC,CASSLRDRVAYEQYF
TRBJ2-2,.,TRBV14,few,TGTGCCAGCAGCCAATCTAATCACGGGGAGCTGTTTTTT,CASSQSNHGELFF
TRBJ1-1,.,TRBV7-2,.,TGTGCCAGCAGCTTGTCAATCTCGGGCACTGAAGCTTTCTTT,CASSLSISGTEAFF